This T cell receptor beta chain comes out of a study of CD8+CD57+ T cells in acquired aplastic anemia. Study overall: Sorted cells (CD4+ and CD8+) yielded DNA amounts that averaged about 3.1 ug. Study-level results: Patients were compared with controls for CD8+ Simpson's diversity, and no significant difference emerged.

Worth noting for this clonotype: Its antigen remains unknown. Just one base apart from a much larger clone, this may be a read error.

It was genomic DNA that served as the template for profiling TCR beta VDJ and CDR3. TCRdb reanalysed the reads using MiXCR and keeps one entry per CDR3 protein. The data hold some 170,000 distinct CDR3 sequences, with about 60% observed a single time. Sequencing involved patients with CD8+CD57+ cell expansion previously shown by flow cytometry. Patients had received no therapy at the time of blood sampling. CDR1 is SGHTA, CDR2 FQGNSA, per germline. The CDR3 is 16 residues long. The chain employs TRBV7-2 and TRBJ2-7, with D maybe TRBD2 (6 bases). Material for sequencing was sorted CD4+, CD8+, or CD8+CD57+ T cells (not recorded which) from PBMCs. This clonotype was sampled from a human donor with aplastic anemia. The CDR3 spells CDSSLDPSAYSYEQYF. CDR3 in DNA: TGTGACAGCAGCTTAGATCCTAGCGCTTACTCCTACGAGCAGTACTTC.